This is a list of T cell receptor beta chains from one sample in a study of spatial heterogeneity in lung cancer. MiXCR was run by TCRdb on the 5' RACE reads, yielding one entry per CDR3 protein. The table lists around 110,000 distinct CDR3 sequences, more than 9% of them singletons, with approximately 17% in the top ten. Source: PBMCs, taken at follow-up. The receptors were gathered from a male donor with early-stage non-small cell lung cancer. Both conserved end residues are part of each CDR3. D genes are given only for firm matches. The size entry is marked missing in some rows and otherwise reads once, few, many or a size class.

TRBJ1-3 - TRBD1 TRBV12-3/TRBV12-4 CASSPDRGGNTIYF
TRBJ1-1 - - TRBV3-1 CASNLDGGSTEAFF
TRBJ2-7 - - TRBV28 CASSPPSNPRNEQYF
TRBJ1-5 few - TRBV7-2 CASSLSNSNQPQHF
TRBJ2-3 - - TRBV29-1 CSVVRGPAGTDTQYF
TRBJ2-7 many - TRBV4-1 CASSQTSSYEQYF
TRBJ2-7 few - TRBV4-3 CASSYDSQRSYEQYF
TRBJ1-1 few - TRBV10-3 CAISDPGNRKAFF
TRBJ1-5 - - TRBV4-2 CASSQGDYNQPQHF
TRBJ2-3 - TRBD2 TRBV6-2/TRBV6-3 CASFRAGVTDTQYF
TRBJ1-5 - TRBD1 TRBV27 CASSPTGFNQPQHF
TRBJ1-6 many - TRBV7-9 CASSHPSGYSPLHF
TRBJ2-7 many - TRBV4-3 CASSPQGGYEQYF
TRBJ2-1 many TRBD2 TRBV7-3 CASSQAPYRRGGRGEQFF
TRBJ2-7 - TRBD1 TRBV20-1 CSAADRDRDHEQYF
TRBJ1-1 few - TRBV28 CASNEGMNTEAFF
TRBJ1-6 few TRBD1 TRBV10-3 CAIRDGQGGSPLHF
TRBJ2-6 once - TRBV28 CASRFPKGTGANVLTF
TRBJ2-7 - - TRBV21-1 CASTTGLYEQYF
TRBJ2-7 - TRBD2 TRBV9 CASSPGTSGGNEQYF
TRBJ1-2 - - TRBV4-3 CASSQEQEIVSGYTF
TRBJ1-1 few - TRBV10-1 CASSGGTMNTEAFF
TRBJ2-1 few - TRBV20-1 CSARTPGGFMEQFF
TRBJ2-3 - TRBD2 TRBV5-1 CASSLGTSGGIADTQYF
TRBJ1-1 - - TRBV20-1 CSPTPDSRTEAFF
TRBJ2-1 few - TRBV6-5 CASSPLPGNNEQFF
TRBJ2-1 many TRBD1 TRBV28 CASSHPDRETGNEQFF
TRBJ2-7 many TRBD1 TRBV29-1 CSVERQGAGEQYF
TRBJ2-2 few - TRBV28 CASSMANTGELFF
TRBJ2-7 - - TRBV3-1 CASSFAGTSIGEQYF
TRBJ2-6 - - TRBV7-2 CASSLATGANVLTF
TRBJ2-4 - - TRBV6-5 CASSPPTRLAKNIQYF
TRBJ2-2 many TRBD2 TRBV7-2 CASSWDYANTGELFF
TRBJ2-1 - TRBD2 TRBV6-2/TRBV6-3 CASSQRGVYNEQFF
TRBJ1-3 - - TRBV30 CAWSVPMSSGNTIYF
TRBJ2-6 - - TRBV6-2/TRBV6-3 CASNLRLRTDSGANVLTF
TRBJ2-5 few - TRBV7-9 CASSFLQVPGLRETQYF
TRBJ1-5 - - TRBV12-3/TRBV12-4 CASSRNQPQHF
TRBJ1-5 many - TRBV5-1 CASSLEGGNQPQHF
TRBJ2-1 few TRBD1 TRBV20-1 CSARGRGRVSYNEQFF
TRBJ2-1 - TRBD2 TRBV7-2 CASSSSGGTFYEQFF
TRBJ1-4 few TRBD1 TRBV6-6 CASRTGVSEKLFF
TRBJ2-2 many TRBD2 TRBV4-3 CASSQEWLAGGRTGELFF
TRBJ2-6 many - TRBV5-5 CASSFQGRGSGANVLTF
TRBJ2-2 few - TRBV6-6 CASSYSKTGTNTGELFF
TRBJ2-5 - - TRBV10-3 CAIRGASEETQYF
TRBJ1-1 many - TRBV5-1 CASSLAIDREAFF
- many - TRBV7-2 CASSLERGTQYF
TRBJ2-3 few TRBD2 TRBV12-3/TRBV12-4 CASRGLAESTDTQYF
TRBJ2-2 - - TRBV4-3 CASSREPSGSGELFF
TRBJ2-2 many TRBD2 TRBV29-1 CSGTTSGVNTGELFF
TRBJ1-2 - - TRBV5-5 CASSSEQTGSYGYTF
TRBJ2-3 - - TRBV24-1 CATSDTRQVPDTQYF
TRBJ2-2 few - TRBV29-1 CSVAASLNTGELFF
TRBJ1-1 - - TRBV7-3 CASSLNPGRGTEAFF
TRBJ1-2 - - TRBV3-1 CASSRQGGVDGYTF
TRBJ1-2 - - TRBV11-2 CASSLGLSRYRVYGYTF
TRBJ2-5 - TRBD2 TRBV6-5 CASSDAGAQYF